Below are 9 T cell receptor beta chains sequenced from a single sample in a study of beta chain features in type 1 diabetes. The whole isolated RNA underwent reverse transcription, so sequencing captured expressed TCRB transcripts. Only in-frame clones appear in the TCRdb table, and some are missing; sequencing was by immunoSEQ multiplex PCR. Among more than 100,000 clones listed, approximately 16% were seen once. Study-level results: All four CD4+ subsets from Type 1 diabetes patients carried moderately but significantly shorter TCRB CDR3s.

The antigens these receptors bind are not known. The material sequenced was central memory CD4+ T cells from blood. All receptors derive from a young man with type 1 diabetes.

This clone came up a few times. The rearrangement uses TRBV6-1 and TRBJ1-2; D unclear. The germline V gene has CDR1 MNHNS and CDR2 SASEGT. The V end was cut by 5 bases, the J end by 6 bases, with 7 bases between. The CDR3 runs 11 residues. CDR3 bases: TGTGCCAGCAGTTTTAAGGATGGCTACACCTTC. Its protein is CASSFKDGYTF.

The rearrangement links TRBV19 to TRBJ2-1; no reliable D call. CDR1 LNHDA and CDR2 SQIVND come from the germline V gene (reference sequence). This CDR3 spans 13 amino acids. V was shortened by 0 bases and J by 7 bases, with 7 bases between the two germline ends. CDR3 in amino acids: CASSIEVRNEQFF. In DNA, the CDR3 is TGTGCCAGTAGTATAGAAGTAAGGAATGAGCAGTTCTTC. The entire variable domain, with the rest obtained from reference TRBV19 and TRBJ2-1, is as follows: DGGITQSPKYLFRKEGQNVTLSCEQNLNHDAMYWYRQDPGQGLRLIYYSQIVNDFQKGDIAEGYSVSREKKESFPLTVTSAQKNPTAFYLCASSIEVRNEQFFGPGTRLTVL.

This clone was seen a few times. The V call is TRBV28, the J call TRBJ2-5; D could derive from TRBD1 or TRBD2 (5 bases each). The CDR3 loop spans 15 amino acids. V gave up 3 bases and J gave up 1 base, with 12 bases separating them. CDR1 is MDHEN, CDR2 SYDVKM, per germline. CDR3 DNA sequence: TGTGCCAGCAGTTTGTGGCAGGGACCCCAAGAGACCCAGTACTTC. Its protein product is CASSLWQGPQETQYF.

This CDR3 reads CASSQVLAGGLNEQFF. The CDR3 region has the DNA TGTGCCAGCAGCCAAGTTCTAGCGGGGGGTCTCAATGAGCAGTTCTTC. This chain connects TRBV14 to TRBJ2-1; TRBD2 matches at 11 bases. V lost 1 base to trimming and J lost 6 bases; unmatched junction nucleotides: 5. Germline V lookup: CDR1 SGHDN, CDR2 FVKESK. The CDR3 totals 16 residues.

V is TRBV7-7 and J is TRBJ2-1; 8 positions agree with TRBD1. With V trimmed by 6 bases and J by 0 bases, 4 bases remained unmatched. Germline V CDR1 and CDR2: SSHAT, FNYEAQ (reference sequence). This CDR3 is built from 15 residues. The CDR3, as DNA: TGTGCCAGCAGTTTGGGACAGGACTCCTACAATGAGCAGTTCTTC. Translating gives CASSLGQDSYNEQFF.

This clone occurred many times. The chain uses TRBV6-6 and TRBJ2-6, with unresolved D. The CDR3 loop spans 16 amino acids. CDR1 is MNHNY and CDR2 is SVGAGI in the germline V gene (reference sequence). The V gene lost 5 bases and the J gene lost 3 bases, with 14 bases spanning the gap. The CDR3 loop is CASSLDGPLGANVLTF. For the CDR3, the DNA is TGTGCCAGCAGTCTGGACGGACCTCTTGGGGCCAACGTCCTGACTTTC.

This chain connects TRBV6-6 to TRBJ1-3; tentatively, D is TRBD1 (5 bases). The CDR3 extends over 15 amino acids. Germline V gene lookup returns CDR1 MNHNY and CDR2 SVGAGI (reference sequence). V was pared by 0 bases and J by 7 bases, with 13 bases between. The CDR3 sequence: CASSYSTQGRNTIYF. Written as DNA, the CDR3 is TGTGCCAGCAGTTACTCGACGCAGGGTAGGAACACCATATATTTT.

The CDR3, as DNA: TGTGCCAGCAGACCCGGACAGGGCTCTGGAAACACCATATATTTT. This translates into CASRPGQGSGNTIYF. This chain uses TRBV6-5 with TRBJ1-3, with TRBD1 matching 8 bases. Unmatched junction bases numbered 4, after V lost 6 bases and J lost 0 bases. The germline CDR1 and CDR2 sequences are MNHEY and SVGAGI. This CDR3 contains 15 residues.

This clone was observed once. The V and J genes are TRBV11-3 and TRBJ2-3; 7 nucleotides agree with TRBD1. The CDR3 is made up of 17 amino acids. In germline, CDR1 is SGHNT, CDR2 YENEEA. Trimming took 0 bases from V and 1 from J; bases not matched to a gene: 7. CDR3 amino acids: CASSLDLRQGRTDTQYF. For the CDR3, the DNA is TGTGCCAGCAGCTTAGATTTGCGACAGGGTCGCACAGATACGCAGTATTTT.